The source of this TCR beta chain is a study of blood T cells in healthy people across ages. V dropped 5 bases and J dropped 1; count of bases not matched to a gene: 20. Germline V gives CDR1 MGHDK, CDR2 SYGVNS. The CDR3 runs 20 residues. Then a second PCR, running about 6 to 12 cycles, was carried out with a sample-barcoded 5' primer and a J-beta primer mix. Every single cDNA molecule received a tag from a template-switch adaptor with 12 random nucleotides. TCRdb itself ran the 5' RACE reads through MiXCR, one entry per CDR3 protein. The data contain over a million distinct CDR3 sequences, approximately 59% of them singletons.

Sequenced input: blood. The clonotype originates from a man younger than 30 in good health. The rearrangement links TRBV25-1 to TRBJ2-5; 9 nucleotides match TRBD1. CDR3: CASSNPTGTGLPTPQETQYF. CDR3 nucleotides: TGTGCCAGCAGTAACCCTACCGGGACAGGGCTTCCAACCCCCCAAGAGACCCAGTACTTC.